These 5 T cell receptor beta chains were sequenced from one sample in a study of cytomegalovirus exposure and HLA in healthy donors. With 60 Vbeta and 13 Jbeta primers, the PCR was carried out. The assay was immunoSEQ multiplex PCR, and TCRdb's table has in-frame clones only and misses some. The data show about 160,000 clones, 77% seen once. The sample consisted of PBMCs. All receptors derive from a woman aged 30 to 39 in good health and CMV-seronegative.

Notes on this clone: Compared with germline, one end of the junction differs, possibly owing to a read error. V gene TRBV7-3 combines with J gene TRBJ1-5; possibly TRBD1 for D (6 bases). Germline lookup yields CDR1 SGHTA and CDR2 FQGTGA. The CDR3 runs 15 residues. CDR3 bases: TGTGCCAGCAGCCTAACGGGGGGGGGCAGTCAGCCCCAGCATTTT. Translated: CASSLTGGGSQPQHF.

V is TRBV19 and J is TRBJ2-1, with 7 bases fitting TRBD2. Germline V gene sequence: CDR1 LNHDA, CDR2 SQIVND (reference sequence). This CDR3 has 13 amino acids. Trimming took 6 bases from V and 8 from J; bases not matched to a gene: 7. The CDR3, as DNA: TGTGCCAGTAGCCGGACTAGTTTTGATGAGCAGTTCTTC. The encoded protein is CASSRTSFDEQFF. Full variable domain (remainder filled in from reference TRBV19 and TRBJ2-1): DGGITQSPKYLFRKEGQNVTLSCEQNLNHDAMYWYRQDPGQGLRLIYYSQIVNDFQKGDIAEGYSVSREKKESFPLTVTSAQKNPTAFYLCASSRTSFDEQFFGPGTRLTVL.

The V and J genes are TRBV28 and TRBJ2-3, with a possible D match to TRBD2 (5 bases). Trimming removed 3 bases from V and 0 bases from J, with 31 bases in between. Germline V gives CDR1 MDHEN, CDR2 SYDVKM. This CDR3 contains 22 residues. In DNA form, the CDR3 reads TGTGCCAGCAGTTTCCCCCCTTCTGTCCTCGGGGTCCCATTGACTAGCACAGATACGCAGTATTTT. This codes for CASSFPPSVLGVPLTSTDTQYF.

The chain uses TRBV21-1 and TRBJ1-1; TRBD1, the table's D call, lacks a check against the DNA. TRBV21-1 constitutes a pseudogene. CDR3 size: 14 residues. CDR3 sequence reads: CASNLQGCCTEAFF. CDR3 nucleotide sequence: TGTGCCAGCAACCTACAGGGGTGTTGCACTGAAGCTTTCTTT.

The chain is built from TRBV7-9 and TRBJ2-3; 11 nucleotides align to TRBD2. CDR3 length: 17 amino acids. Germline CDR1 and CDR2: SEHNR and FQNEAQ (reference sequence). With 4 bases clipped from V and 3 bases from J, the junction kept 9 bases outside the gene matches. The CDR3: CASSSTLAGGMTDTQYF. The CDR3 DNA reads TGTGCCAGCAGCTCGACGCTAGCGGGGGGTATGACAGATACGCAGTATTTT.